This is a list of T cell receptor beta chains from one sample in a study of T cell responses to AZD1222 COVID-19 vaccine. Sequencing used immunoSEQ multiplex PCR; TCRdb keeps in-frame clones, though not all of them. The table includes 100,000 or so clones, roughly 89% detected once. The sequencing used peripheral blood, collected 28 days after the second AZD1222 dose. These receptors all stem from an adult who received the AZD1222 COVID-19 vaccine. Both conserved end residues are part of each CDR3. The D gene is left open where the match is weak. A row's size may be missing; if present it is once, few, many or a size class.

V gene: TRBV6-5
D gene: .
clone size: .
J gene: TRBJ2-7
CDR3 DNA: TGTGCCAGCAATGTGGGGGGTACCTACGAGCAGTACTTC
CDR3 protein: CASNVGGTYEQYF

V gene: TRBV6-6
D gene: TRBD1
clone size: .
J gene: TRBJ1-1
CDR3 DNA: TGTGCCAGCACCAAAACGCCGGGACAGGAAGCTTTCTTT
CDR3 protein: CASTKTPGQEAFF

V gene: TRBV9
D gene: TRBD2
clone size: .
J gene: TRBJ2-2
CDR3 DNA: TGTGCCAGCAGCGTAGGCCCGACTAGCAGGACCTCCGGGGAGCTGTTTTTT
CDR3 protein: CASSVGPTSRTSGELFF

V gene: TRBV3-1/TRBV3-2
D gene: .
clone size: .
J gene: TRBJ1-1
CDR3 DNA: TGTGCCAGCAGCCAAAGCGGCGCTGAAGCTTTCTTT
CDR3 protein: CASSQSGAEAFF

V gene: TRBV18
D gene: .
clone size: .
J gene: TRBJ2-5
CDR3 DNA: TGTGCCAGCTCACCACCGGGACAAGAGACCCAGTACTTC
CDR3 protein: CASSPPGQETQYF

V gene: TRBV28
D gene: .
clone size: .
J gene: TRBJ1-3
CDR3 DNA: TGTGCCAGCAGTTCAAGCTCTGGAAACACCATATATTTT
CDR3 protein: CASSSSSGNTIYF

V gene: TRBV11-2
D gene: .
clone size: .
J gene: TRBJ2-2
CDR3 DNA: TGTGCCAGCAGCCAACGGCCAGGGTTGACCGGGGAGCTGTTTTTT
CDR3 protein: CASSQRPGLTGELFF

V gene: TRBV5-1
D gene: TRBD1
clone size: .
J gene: TRBJ2-7
CDR3 DNA: TGCGCCAGCAGCCGGTTAGGACAGGGGGCTTTTTCCGAGCAGTACTTC
CDR3 protein: CASSRLGQGAFSEQYF

V gene: TRBV27
D gene: .
clone size: .
J gene: TRBJ2-1
CDR3 DNA: TGTGCCAGCACCCCCACATCCCTGGGAGGATTGGGGGAGCAGTTCTTC
CDR3 protein: CASTPTSLGGLGEQFF

V gene: TRBV3-1/TRBV3-2
D gene: .
clone size: .
J gene: TRBJ1-3
CDR3 DNA: TGTGCCAGCAGCCAAATGGGGGGAAACACCATATATTTT
CDR3 protein: CASSQMGGNTIYF

V gene: TRBV27
D gene: .
clone size: .
J gene: TRBJ1-4
CDR3 DNA: TGTGCCAGCAGTTTTAGGAGGGGGGAAAAACTGTTTTTT
CDR3 protein: CASSFRRGEKLFF

V gene: TRBV11-3
D gene: TRBD1
clone size: .
J gene: TRBJ2-7
CDR3 DNA: TGTGCCAGCAGCCGGGGACAGGGCTACGAGCAGTACTTC
CDR3 protein: CASSRGQGYEQYF

V gene: TRBV11-2
D gene: TRBD1
clone size: .
J gene: TRBJ2-2
CDR3 DNA: TGTGCCAGCACCCGCCTTATGACAGGGCTGGCCGGGGAGCTGTTTTTT
CDR3 protein: CASTRLMTGLAGELFF

V gene: TRBV28
D gene: .
clone size: .
J gene: TRBJ2-3
CDR3 DNA: TGTGCCAGCAGCCCGACTGAGGTGCAGCAGTATTTT
CDR3 protein: CASSPTEVQQYF

V gene: TRBV9
D gene: TRBD2
clone size: .
J gene: TRBJ2-7
CDR3 DNA: TGTGCCAGCAGCGAGGGCGGGGTAGCGGGAGTAGGCTACGAGCAGTACTTC
CDR3 protein: CASSEGGVAGVGYEQYF

V gene: TRBV2
D gene: .
clone size: .
J gene: TRBJ2-5
CDR3 DNA: TGTGCCAGCAGTATAACCCAAGAGACCCAGTACTTC
CDR3 protein: CASSITQETQYF

V gene: TRBV29-1
D gene: .
clone size: .
J gene: TRBJ2-2
CDR3 DNA: TGCAGCGTTACGACAGGCGGGGTGAGCACCGGGGAGCTGTTTTTT
CDR3 protein: CSVTTGGVSTGELFF

V gene: TRBV29-1
D gene: TRBD1
clone size: .
J gene: TRBJ2-1
CDR3 DNA: TGCAGCGCCGACAGGGGCTCCGATGAGCAGTTCTTC
CDR3 protein: CSADRGSDEQFF

V gene: TRBV10-3
D gene: .
clone size: .
J gene: TRBJ2-7
CDR3 DNA: TGTGCCATCAGTGACACTCATCTAGGGGAAGGCGAGCAGTACTTC
CDR3 protein: CAISDTHLGEGEQYF

V gene: TRBV30
D gene: .
clone size: .
J gene: TRBJ1-1
CDR3 DNA: TGTGCCTGGAGCTCAGACCCCGGAGCGAACACTGAAGCTTTCTTT
CDR3 protein: CAWSSDPGANTEAFF

V gene: TRBV14
D gene: TRBD1
clone size: .
J gene: TRBJ1-2
CDR3 DNA: TGTGCCAGCAGCCCGACAGGGAGCTATGGCTACACCTTC
CDR3 protein: CASSPTGSYGYTF

V gene: TRBV5-1
D gene: TRBD2
clone size: .
J gene: TRBJ2-5
CDR3 DNA: TGCGCCAGCAGCCCTAGCGGGAGGTGGGAGGAGACCCAGTACTTC
CDR3 protein: CASSPSGRWEETQYF

V gene: TRBV28
D gene: TRBD1
clone size: .
J gene: TRBJ1-1
CDR3 DNA: TGTGCCAGCAGTTTAGATCGACAGGGGTTTGAAGCTTTCTTT
CDR3 protein: CASSLDRQGFEAFF

V gene: TRBV4-3
D gene: TRBD2
clone size: .
J gene: TRBJ2-3
CDR3 DNA: TGCGCCAGCAGCCAAGTTCTGGCTAGCGGGCTTTATTTT
CDR3 protein: CASSQVLASGLYF

V gene: TRBV3-1/TRBV3-2
D gene: .
clone size: .
J gene: TRBJ2-5
CDR3 DNA: TGTGCCAGCAGCCAACACGAGACCCAGTACTTC
CDR3 protein: CASSQHETQYF

V gene: TRBV2
D gene: TRBD2
clone size: once
J gene: TRBJ2-7
CDR3 DNA: TGTGCCAGCAGGCCGGGAGGCGGCTACGAGCAGTACTTC
CDR3 protein: CASRPGGGYEQYF

V gene: TRBV10-2
D gene: TRBD1
clone size: .
J gene: TRBJ1-1
CDR3 DNA: TGCGCCAGCAGTGACGGGGGACAGACAGGAGACACTGAAGCTTTCTTT
CDR3 protein: CASSDGGQTGDTEAFF

V gene: TRBV2
D gene: TRBD1
clone size: .
J gene: TRBJ2-3
CDR3 DNA: TGTGCCAGCACTCTGACAGGGAAGCTCACAGATACGCAGTATTTT
CDR3 protein: CASTLTGKLTDTQYF

V gene: TRBV7-3
D gene: TRBD1
clone size: once
J gene: TRBJ1-5
CDR3 DNA: TGTGCCAGCAGCTTAAAAGACAGGGATAGCAATCAGCCCCAGCATTTT
CDR3 protein: CASSLKDRDSNQPQHF

V gene: TRBV7-9
D gene: .
clone size: few
J gene: TRBJ2-7
CDR3 DNA: TGTGCCAGCAGGGTCGACTCCACCTACGAGCAGTACTTC
CDR3 protein: CASRVDSTYEQYF

V gene: TRBV4-1
D gene: .
clone size: once
J gene: TRBJ1-6
CDR3 DNA: TGCGCCAGCAGCCAAGTCCCCTTCCGAGGTCCTTCACCCCTCCACTTT
CDR3 protein: CASSQVPFRGPSPLHF

V gene: TRBV4-3
D gene: .
clone size: .
J gene: TRBJ2-7
CDR3 DNA: TGCGCCAGCAGCTCGGACCGGACCCCCTACGAGCAGTACTTC
CDR3 protein: CASSSDRTPYEQYF

V gene: TRBV27
D gene: .
clone size: .
J gene: TRBJ2-1
CDR3 DNA: TGTGCCAGCAGTTTATTCCTCAGCGGCGGTGGGAATGAGCAGTTCTTC
CDR3 protein: CASSLFLSGGGNEQFF

V gene: TRBV7-2
D gene: .
clone size: few
J gene: TRBJ2-7
CDR3 DNA: TGTGCCAGCAGCTTAGTAACGGGCTACGAGCAGTACTTC
CDR3 protein: CASSLVTGYEQYF

V gene: TRBV25-1
D gene: .
clone size: .
J gene: TRBJ1-4
CDR3 DNA: TGTGCCAGCAGTGAATTGGTGACAGCGAGTTATGAAAAACTGTTTTTT
CDR3 protein: CASSELVTASYEKLFF

V gene: TRBV4-1
D gene: TRBD1
clone size: .
J gene: TRBJ2-7
CDR3 DNA: TGCGCCAGCAGCCAAGATCCCAGGACAGGCACCTACGAGCAGTACTTC
CDR3 protein: CASSQDPRTGTYEQYF

V gene: TRBV27
D gene: TRBD1
clone size: .
J gene: TRBJ2-7
CDR3 DNA: TGTGCCAGCAGCAAGGTGGGACAGGTGAACGAGCAGTACTTC
CDR3 protein: CASSKVGQVNEQYF

V gene: TRBV5-1
D gene: .
clone size: .
J gene: TRBJ2-1
CDR3 DNA: TGCGCCAGCAGCTTGGTGGGCGGGTACTCCTACAATGAGCAGTTCTTC
CDR3 protein: CASSLVGGYSYNEQFF

V gene: TRBV28
D gene: TRBD1
clone size: .
J gene: TRBJ1-3
CDR3 DNA: TGTGCCAGCAGTTCCTCAAGCTCGGGGACAGGAGGTTTTTCTGGAAACACCATATATTTT
CDR3 protein: CASSSSSSGTGGFSGNTIYF

V gene: TRBV5-1
D gene: TRBD2
clone size: .
J gene: TRBJ2-7
CDR3 DNA: TGCGCCAGCAGCTTGAGAGCGGGGAAGGAACACGAGCAGTACTTC
CDR3 protein: CASSLRAGKEHEQYF